This is a list of T cell receptor beta chains from one sample in a study of response to subunit inactivated influenza vaccine. TCRdb analysed the RT-PCR reads with MiXCR anew, one entry per CDR3 protein. The sample lists roughly 670,000 distinct CDR3 sequences, less than 15% seen once, with 7.6% in the top ten. The sample here was PBMCs from blood, taken roughly 15 days before vaccination. Receptors originate from a man in his fifties who received an inactivated influenza vaccine. Each CDR3 is given with its conserved first and last residue. D genes are given only for firm matches. The size of a clone is reported for some rows only, either as once, few or many, or as a class for expanded clones.

j_gene | len | d_gene | abundance | v_gene | CDR3aa | CDR3nt
TRBJ2-5 | 14 | NA | few | TRBV18 | CASSPQDAVRTQYF | TGTGCCAGCTCACCACAGGACGCCGTGAGGACCCAGTACTTC
TRBJ2-2 | 15 | NA | NA | TRBV10-2 | CASSVGQLGAGELFF | TGCGCCAGCAGTGTGGGGCAACTGGGGGCCGGGGAGCTGTTTTTT
TRBJ2-7 | 16 | TRBD1 | NA | TRBV20-1 | CSARVRRQGSSYEQYF | TGCAGTGCTAGAGTAAGGCGACAGGGAAGCTCCTACGAGCAGTACTTC
TRBJ1-6 | 14 | NA | few | TRBV28 | CASSFVLNNSPLHF | TGTGCCAGCAGTTTCGTGCTTAATAATTCACCCCTCCACTTT
TRBJ2-2 | 17 | NA | few | TRBV30 | CAWSVRLWVGGAGELFF | TGTGCCTGGAGTGTACGGCTGTGGGTCGGTGGGGCCGGGGAGCTGTTTTTT
TRBJ2-7 | 14 | NA | few | TRBV5-1 | CASSLWPSQDEQYF | TGCGCCAGCAGCTTGTGGCCTAGCCAAGACGAGCAGTACTTC
TRBJ2-2 | 16 | TRBD1 | few | TRBV29-1 | CSVEFKRTGNTGELFF | TGCAGCGTTGAGTTTAAAAGGACAGGGAACACCGGGGAGCTGTTTTTT
TRBJ2-1 | 18 | TRBD2 | NA | TRBV25-1 | CASSPHKSGLAGANEQFF | TGTGCCAGCAGCCCTCATAAATCCGGACTAGCGGGAGCAAATGAGCAGTTCTTC
TRBJ2-1 | 15 | NA | NA | TRBV6-2/TRBV6-3 | CASSYGISSYNEQFF | TGTGCCAGCAGTTACGGGATCAGCTCCTACAATGAGCAGTTCTTC
TRBJ2-1 | 15 | NA | few | TRBV7-2 | CASSPQDKPYNEQFF | TGTGCCAGCAGCCCTCAGGACAAGCCGTACAATGAGCAGTTCTTC
TRBJ2-5 | 16 | NA | few | TRBV6-2/TRBV6-3 | CASSYQVGEYQETQYF | TGTGCCAGCAGTTACCAGGTTGGGGAGTACCAAGAGACCCAGTACTTC
TRBJ2-7 | 13 | NA | many | TRBV28 | CASSLSISYEQYF | TGTGCCAGCAGTTTAAGTATCTCCTACGAGCAGTACTTC
TRBJ1-5 | 18 | NA | NA | TRBV11-1 | CASSLDTWAGGSNQPQHF | TGTGCCAGCAGCTTAGATACCTGGGCTGGGGGAAGCAATCAGCCCCAGCATTTT
TRBJ2-7 | 15 | NA | many | TRBV7-2 | CASSRDAPPFYEQYF | TGTGCCAGCAGCCGAGACGCCCCGCCATTCTACGAGCAGTACTTC
TRBJ2-5 | 14 | NA | NA | TRBV20-1 | CSATLPGREETQYF | TGCAGTGCCACCCTTCCGGGGAGAGAAGAGACCCAGTACTTC
TRBJ2-1 | 15 | NA | few | TRBV12-3/TRBV12-4 | CASSPRPSLNNEQFF | TGTGCCAGCAGTCCAAGACCTAGCCTTAACAATGAGCAGTTCTTC
TRBJ2-7 | 14 | NA | NA | TRBV6-5 | CASSYSNPSYEQYF | TGTGCCAGCAGTTACTCGAACCCCTCCTACGAGCAGTACTTC
TRBJ1-3 | 14 | NA | NA | TRBV20-1 | CSATSGVSGNTIYF | TGCAGTGCTACTTCAGGGGTCTCTGGAAACACCATATATTTT
TRBJ1-1 | 13 | NA | many | TRBV18 | CASSPPAGTEAFF | TGTGCCAGCTCACCACCGGCCGGGACTGAAGCTTTCTTT
TRBJ2-3 | 15 | TRBD2 | NA | TRBV6-5 | CASISQRDTTDTQYF | TGTGCCAGCATTTCCCAGCGGGATACCACAGATACGCAGTATTTT
TRBJ2-7 | 12 | TRBD1 | few | TRBV10-3 | CAISRDRGPQYF | TGTGCCATCAGCCGGGACAGGGGACCTCAGTACTTC
TRBJ1-2 | 15 | TRBD1 | many | TRBV7-2 | CASILVPTGPKGYTF | TGTGCCAGCATCCTGGTCCCGACAGGGCCGAAGGGCTACACCTTC
TRBJ2-5 | 16 | TRBD2 | NA | TRBV7-2 | CASSSGLAGALETQYF | TGTGCCAGCAGCTCCGGACTAGCGGGAGCACTTGAGACCCAGTACTTC
TRBJ2-4 | 17 | NA | NA | TRBV7-9 | CASSLVEGMAAKNIQYF | TGTGCCAGCAGCTTAGTGGAGGGAATGGCGGCCAAAAACATTCAGTACTTC
TRBJ2-7 | 16 | TRBD1 | few | TRBV7-9 | CASSYTGTGNPYEQYF | TGTGCCAGCAGTTACACCGGGACAGGGAATCCCTACGAGCAGTACTTC
TRBJ1-6 | 12 | NA | few | TRBV20-1 | CSATTGNSPLHF | TGCAGTGCCACTACAGGGAATTCACCCCTCCACTTT
TRBJ2-1 | 15 | NA | NA | TRBV19 | CASSNYRASYNEQFF | TGTGCCAGTAGTAACTACAGAGCTTCCTACAATGAGCAGTTCTTC
TRBJ2-1 | 14 | TRBD1 | NA | TRBV10-3 | CAIIPGQGSNEQFF | TGTGCCATCATACCGGGACAGGGCTCCAATGAGCAGTTCTTC
TRBJ2-2 | 19 | NA | few | TRBV6-2/TRBV6-3 | CASSLFGGYLSSNTGELFF | TGTGCCAGCAGCCTTTTCGGGGGATATCTAAGTTCGAACACCGGGGAGCTGTTTTTT
TRBJ2-2 | 16 | NA | NA | TRBV27 | CASSLSITGTGGELFF | TGTGCCAGCAGTTTATCGATCACAGGGACGGGCGGGGAGCTGTTTTTT
TRBJ1-2 | 16 | NA | NA | TRBV27 | CASMDLKGAQSYGYTF | TGTGCCAGCATGGACCTAAAAGGGGCGCAAAGCTATGGCTACACCTTC
TRBJ1-1 | 17 | NA | few | TRBV6-2/TRBV6-3 | CASSYQTGLSPNTEAFF | TGTGCCAGCAGTTATCAGACCGGCCTTAGCCCGAACACTGAAGCTTTCTTT
TRBJ2-1 | 15 | NA | many | TRBV11-2 | CASSLLRGAYNEQFF | TGTGCCAGCAGCTTACTGAGGGGTGCCTACAATGAGCAGTTCTTC
TRBJ1-2 | 14 | NA | NA | TRBV2 | CASRIIQTNYGYTF | TGTGCCAGCAGGATTATTCAGACTAACTATGGCTACACCTTC
TRBJ1-2 | 15 | NA | many | TRBV27 | CASSSLQGLSYGYTF | TGTGCCAGCAGTTCCTTACAGGGCTTGAGCTATGGCTACACCTTC
TRBJ2-1 | 16 | TRBD1 | many | TRBV6-1 | CASRTSTGGTYNEQFF | TGTGCCAGCAGGACTTCTACAGGGGGCACCTACAATGAGCAGTTCTTC
TRBJ2-1 | 16 | NA | few | TRBV5-1 | CASSSIGTLSYNEQFF | TGCGCCAGCAGCTCGATCGGGACACTCTCCTACAATGAGCAGTTCTTC
TRBJ2-2 | 15 | NA | NA | TRBV7-8 | CASSLVQSNTGELFF | TGTGCCAGCAGCTTAGTACAGTCGAACACCGGGGAGCTGTTTTTT
TRBJ2-3 | 15 | TRBD2 | NA | TRBV7-3 | CASSPAGTSKDTQYF | TGTGCCAGCAGCCCCGCCGGGACTAGCAAGGATACGCAGTATTTT
TRBJ2-1 | 14 | NA | few | TRBV20-1 | CSASSRGYYNEQFF | TGCAGTGCGAGCAGCCGGGGATACTACAATGAGCAGTTCTTC
TRBJ2-3 | 16 | TRBD2 | NA | TRBV12-3/TRBV12-4 | CASPPASGESTDTQYF | TGTGCCAGCCCCCCGGCCAGCGGGGAGTCCACAGATACGCAGTATTTT
TRBJ2-3 | 15 | TRBD1 | few | TRBV7-3 | CASSSTGGRTDTQYF | TGTGCCAGCAGCTCAACAGGGGGTCGAACAGATACGCAGTATTTT
TRBJ2-3 | 14 | TRBD2 | many | TRBV29-1 | CSAGLAGGADTQYF | TGCAGCGCAGGACTAGCGGGGGGGGCAGATACGCAGTATTTT
TRBJ2-5 | 13 | TRBD2 | few | TRBV20-1 | CSAQEVGGETQYF | TGCAGTGCCCAAGAGGTGGGGGGGGAGACCCAGTACTTC
TRBJ2-1 | 20 | NA | NA | TRBV15 | CATSRGAGLKGSGSYNEQFF | TGTGCCACCAGCAGAGGAGCTGGATTGAAAGGCTCCGGCTCCTACAATGAGCAGTTCTTC
TRBJ1-2 | 13 | NA | many | TRBV7-9 | CASSPDTRAGYTF | TGTGCCAGCAGCCCCGACACGAGGGCTGGCTACACCTTC
TRBJ1-2 | 14 | TRBD1 | few | TRBV7-8 | CASSSMVGDRGYTF | TGTGCCAGCAGCTCCATGGTGGGGGACAGGGGCTACACCTTC
TRBJ2-7 | 11 | NA | few | TRBV12-3/TRBV12-4 | CASSSGPEQYF | TGTGCCAGCAGTTCAGGACCCGAGCAGTACTTC
TRBJ2-5 | 16 | TRBD2 | NA | TRBV5-1 | CASSLEIRGGAETQYF | TGCGCCAGCAGCTTGGAAATCCGGGGAGGGGCAGAGACCCAGTACTTC
TRBJ1-6 | 13 | NA | few | TRBV25-1 | CASSEGVNSPLHF | TGTGCCAGCAGTGAAGGGGTGAATTCACCCCTCCACTTT
TRBJ2-3 | 17 | TRBD2 | NA | TRBV6-1 | CASSESLPSGSTDTQSF | TGTGCCAGCAGTGAAAGTTTACCTAGCGGGAGCACAGATACGCAGTCTTTT
TRBJ2-7 | 15 | TRBD2 | few | TRBV5-1 | CASSLSPGGLYEQYF | TGCGCCAGCAGCCTGTCCCCGGGAGGTCTCTACGAGCAGTACTTC
TRBJ2-3 | 13 | NA | NA | TRBV7-7 | CASSRENTDTQYF | TGTGCTAGCAGCAGAGAGAATACAGATACGCAGTATTTT
TRBJ2-1 | 16 | NA | few | TRBV4-3 | CASSQDPGAGYNEQFF | TGCGCCAGCAGCCAAGATCCAGGGGCCGGCTACAATGAGCAGTTCTTC
TRBJ2-1 | 14 | NA | many | TRBV9 | CASSVGGVGNEQFF | TGTGCCAGCAGCGTAGGGGGGGTAGGAAATGAGCAGTTCTTC
TRBJ2-1 | 12 | NA | few | TRBV6-2/TRBV6-3 | CASSYVGNEQFF | TGTGCCAGCAGTTACGTAGGGAATGAGCAGTTCTTC
TRBJ2-1 | 16 | TRBD2 | NA | TRBV6-2/TRBV6-3 | CASSYSYAGGRGEQFF | TGTGCCAGCAGTTACTCGTACGCGGGAGGCCGTGGGGAGCAGTTCTTC